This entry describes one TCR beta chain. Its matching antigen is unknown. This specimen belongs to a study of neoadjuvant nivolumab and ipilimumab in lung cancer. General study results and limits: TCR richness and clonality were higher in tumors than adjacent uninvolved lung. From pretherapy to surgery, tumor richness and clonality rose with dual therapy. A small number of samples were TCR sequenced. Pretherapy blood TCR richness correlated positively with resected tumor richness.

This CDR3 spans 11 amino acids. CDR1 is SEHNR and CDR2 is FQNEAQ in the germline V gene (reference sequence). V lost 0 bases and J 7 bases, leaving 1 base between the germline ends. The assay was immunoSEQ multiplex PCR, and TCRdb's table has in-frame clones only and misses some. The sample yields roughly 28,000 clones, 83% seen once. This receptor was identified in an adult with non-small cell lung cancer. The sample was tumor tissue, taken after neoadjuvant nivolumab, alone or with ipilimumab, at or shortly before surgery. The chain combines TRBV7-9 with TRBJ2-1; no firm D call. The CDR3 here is CASSLANEQFF. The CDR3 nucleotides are TGTGCCAGCAGCTTAGCAAATGAGCAGTTCTTC.